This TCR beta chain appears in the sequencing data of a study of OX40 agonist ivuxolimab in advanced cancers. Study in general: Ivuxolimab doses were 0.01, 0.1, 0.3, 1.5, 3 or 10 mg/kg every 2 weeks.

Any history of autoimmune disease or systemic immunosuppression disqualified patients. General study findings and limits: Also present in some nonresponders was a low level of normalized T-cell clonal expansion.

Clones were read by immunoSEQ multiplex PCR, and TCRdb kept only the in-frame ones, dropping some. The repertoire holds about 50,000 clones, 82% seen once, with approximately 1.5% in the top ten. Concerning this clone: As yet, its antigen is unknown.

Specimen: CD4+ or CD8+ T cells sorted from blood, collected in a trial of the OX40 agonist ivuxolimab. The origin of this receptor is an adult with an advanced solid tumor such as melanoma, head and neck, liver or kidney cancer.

The DNA of the CDR3 is TGTGCCAGTAAACCGGGACAGCCGAACTATGGCTACACCTTC. This codes for CASKPGQPNYGYTF. The genes are TRBV27 and TRBJ1-2; 7 nucleotides align to TRBD1. V shed 9 bases and J 2 bases; nucleotides not matched to a gene: 9. CDR1 MNHEY and CDR2 SMNVEV come from the germline V gene (reference sequence). This CDR3 comprises 14 residues.